One sample yielded the 26 T cell receptor beta chains listed below, sequenced in a study of blood T cell repertoires in COVID-19. The assay was immunoSEQ multiplex PCR, and TCRdb's table has in-frame clones only and misses some. The sample has some 500,000 clones; more than 75% are singletons. Sequencing input: PBMCs or T cells enriched from blood (not recorded which). These receptors were taken from a woman in her thirties or forties who had recovered from COVID-19.

This chain uses TRBV29-1 with TRBJ2-1; 8 nucleotides line up with TRBD1. The junction had 5 bases not matched to a gene; V was cut back by 6 bases and J by 7 bases. Germline V gene sequence: CDR1 SQVTM, CDR2 ANQGSEA. This CDR3 has 12 amino acids. The CDR3 DNA is TGCAGCGTGCTCACAGGGGGTAATGAGCAGTTCTTC. This encodes CSVLTGGNEQFF.

The chain recombines TRBV5-1 with TRBJ2-7; 8 bases are a match to TRBD1. The CDR3 runs to 12 residues. From germline, CDR1 is SGHRS and CDR2 YFSETQ. V was clipped by 4 bases and J by 4 bases; unmatched bases: 1. The CDR3 reads CASSRQGYEQYF. CDR3 in DNA: TGCGCCAGCAGCCGACAGGGGTACGAGCAGTACTTC.

This chain uses TRBV12-3 or TRBV12-4 with TRBJ2-7; D gene unclear. Trimming took off 6 bases at V and 1 base at J, with 7 bases between the two ends. The length of the CDR3 is 12 residues. The CDR3 DNA sequence: TGTGCCAGCAGCCAGTCGTCCTACGAGCAGTACTTC. Residues: CASSQSSYEQYF.

The chain combines TRBV19 with TRBJ1-6, with 8 nucleotides matching TRBD1. Unmatched junction bases numbered 6, after V lost 1 base and J lost 7 bases. The germline CDR1 and CDR2 sequences are LNHDA and SQIVND (reference sequence). The CDR3 spans 16 residues. The CDR3 sequence is CASSIGTGYENSPLHF. The CDR3 nucleotides are TGTGCCAGTAGTATAGGGACAGGGTACGAAAATTCACCCCTCCACTTT. Full variable domain (outside the CDR3, taken from reference TRBV19 and TRBJ1-6): DGGITQSPKYLFRKEGQNVTLSCEQNLNHDAMYWYRQDPGQGLRLIYYSQIVNDFQKGDIAEGYSVSREKKESFPLTVTSAQKNPTAFYLCASSIGTGYENSPLHFGNGTRLTVT.

CDR3 in DNA: TGTGCCAGCAGCCAAGACGTGGCAGGGTGGGTTAATGAGCAGTTCTTC. Protein: CASSQDVAGWVNEQFF. The chain employs TRBV3-1 (or the pseudogene TRBV3-2) and TRBJ2-1, with a tentative D call TRBD1 (5 bases). The V end lost 0 bases, the J end lost 7 bases, and 16 bases lay between the germline ends. CDR3 size: 16 residues. Germline V gene lookup returns CDR1 LGHDT and CDR2 YNNKEL (reference sequence).

The V and J genes are TRBV14 and TRBJ1-2, with D unresolved. The CDR3 length is 15 residues. Trimming removed 4 bases from V and 3 bases from J, with 15 bases in between. Per the germline V gene, CDR1 is SGHDN and CDR2 is FVKESK. The CDR3 loop is CASSPSVQPYYGYTF. CDR3 coding DNA: TGTGCCAGCAGCCCGTCGGTCCAACCTTACTATGGCTACACCTTC.

This chain connects TRBV5-1 to TRBJ2-1; 12 bases align to TRBD2. With 7 bases clipped from V and 9 bases from J, the junction kept 11 bases outside the gene matches. From germline, CDR1 is SGHRS and CDR2 YFSETQ. The CDR3 covers 15 residues. The CDR3 loop is CASSFSLAGGGEQFF. Written as DNA, the CDR3 is TGCGCCAGCTCCTTTTCCCTAGCGGGAGGGGGTGAGCAGTTCTTC.

J is TRBJ1-4 and V is TRBV5-1, with D perhaps TRBD1 (6 bases). This CDR3 is 16 amino acids long. V lost 4 bases, J lost 7 bases, and 20 bases lay in between. Per the germline V gene, CDR1 is SGHRS and CDR2 is YFSETQ. The chain's CDR3 is CASSGRGIMAGEKLFF. CDR3 DNA sequence: TGCGCCAGCAGCGGTAGGGGGATTATGGCTGGTGAAAAACTGTTTTTT.

The chain couples TRBV9 to TRBJ2-1; D is unclear. Germline V lookup: CDR1 SGDLS, CDR2 YYNGEE. The CDR3 has 15 amino acids. Trimming removed 0 bases from V and 3 bases from J, with 10 bases in between. DNA for the CDR3: TGTGCCAGCAGCGTAGCTGGGCTGGGCTACAATGAGCAGTTCTTC. This encodes CASSVAGLGYNEQFF.

The chain links TRBV7-2 to TRBJ2-3, with a possible D match to TRBD2 (7 bases). V was clipped by 1 base and J by 2 bases, with 13 bases between them. Germline CDR1 is SGHTA and CDR2 is FQGNSA. CDR3 length: 16 residues. CDR3 sequence: CASSLEGDYSTDTQYF. The CDR3 coding sequence is TGTGCCAGCAGCTTAGAGGGGGACTACTCCACAGATACGCAGTATTTT.

Concerning this clone: This sample includes further DNA sequences coding for the same CDR3. V usage is TRBV30 and J usage is TRBJ1-4; TRBD1 matches 11 bases. Germline CDR1 reads GTSNPN; CDR2 reads SVGIG (reference sequence). V shed 3 bases and J 6 bases; nucleotides not matched to a gene: 3. CDR3 length: 14 residues. The CDR3 DNA is TGTGCCTGGAGCCGGACAGGGGGCGATGAAAAACTGTTTTTT. It specifies CAWSRTGGDEKLFF.

The chain couples TRBV5-4 to TRBJ1-3; 7 bases fit TRBD1. CDR3 size: 15 residues. The trim removed 0 bases at V and 4 bases at J, leaving 4 bases unmatched. Germline V gives CDR1 SGHNT, CDR2 YYREEE (reference sequence). The CDR3 spells CASSLAGQDGNTIYF. CDR3 coding DNA: TGTGCCAGCAGCTTGGCCGGACAGGACGGAAACACCATATATTTT. The variable domain in full, completed from reference TRBV5-4 and TRBJ1-3, reads ETGVTQSPTHLIKTRGQQVTLRCSSQSGHNTVSWYQQALGQGPQFIFQYYREEENGRGNFPPRFSGLQFPNYSSELNVNALELDDSALYLCASSLAGQDGNTIYFGEGSWLTVV.

V usage is TRBV19 and J usage is TRBJ1-2; TRBD1 agrees at 7 bases. V lost 6 bases, J lost 6 bases, and 10 bases stayed unmatched. Germline CDR1 and CDR2: LNHDA and SQIVND (reference sequence). This CDR3 region has 14 residues. CDR3 sequence: CASRPQGLMDGYTF. The CDR3 coding sequence is TGTGCCAGTAGACCACAGGGGTTGATGGATGGCTACACCTTC.

This chain joins TRBV10-3 and TRBJ1-3, with 10 nucleotides matching TRBD1. V lost 6 bases to trimming and J lost 3 bases; unmatched junction nucleotides: 5. CDR3 length: 15 residues. Looked up from germline, CDR1 is ENHRY and CDR2 is SYGVKD. CDR3: CAIRETGGSGNTIYF. The CDR3 DNA is TGTGCCATCAGAGAGACAGGGGGCAGTGGAAACACCATATATTTT.

This chain links TRBV27 with TRBJ1-4; 8 positions agree with TRBD1. The length of the CDR3 is 14 residues. Germline V gene lookup returns CDR1 MNHEY and CDR2 SMNVEV (reference sequence). V gave up 4 bases and J gave up 5 bases; unmatched junction bases: 3. The CDR3 nucleotides are TGTGCCAGCAGTTACTACAGGGGGAATGAAAAACTGTTTTTT. It specifies CASSYYRGNEKLFF.

The CDR3, as DNA: TGTGCCATCAGTGACCGCCGGGACACCAATAATTCACCCCTCCACTTT. It codes for CAISDRRDTNNSPLHF. V gene TRBV10-3 combines with J gene TRBJ1-6; a weak D match, TRBD1 (6 bases). V was clipped by 3 bases and J by 5 bases, with 14 bases between them. Per germline, CDR1 ENHRY and CDR2 SYGVKD. The CDR3 is 16 residues long.

J is TRBJ1-6 and V is TRBV2; no reliable D call. The CDR3 covers 13 residues. Germline loops: CDR1 SNHLY, CDR2 FYNNEI. V gave up 7 bases and J gave up 7 bases, with 11 bases separating them. CDR3: CASNLAQNSPLHF. The DNA of the CDR3 is TGTGCCAGCAATCTAGCACAGAATTCACCCCTCCACTTT.

The genes are TRBV11-2 and TRBJ2-1, with 7 nucleotides matching TRBD2. Per the germline V gene, CDR1 is SGHAT and CDR2 is FQNNGV. The CDR3 consists of 15 residues. V was pared by 4 bases and J by 4 bases, with 7 bases of the junction left unmatched. CDR3 residues: CASSSSRDYYNEQFF. Written as DNA, the CDR3 is TGTGCCAGCAGCTCATCCCGGGACTATTACAATGAGCAGTTCTTC.

The V and J genes are TRBV6-6 and TRBJ2-3, with 13 bases identical to TRBD2. CDR1 MNHNY and CDR2 SVGAGI come from the germline V gene (reference sequence). The J segment lost 2 bases and the V segment lost 5 bases, leaving 7 bases of the junction unmatched. The CDR3 runs 17 residues. The CDR3: CASSPGTSGITTDTQYF. In DNA, the CDR3 is TGTGCCAGCAGTCCCGGGACTAGCGGGATAACCACAGATACGCAGTATTTT.

The rearrangement uses TRBV4-3 and TRBJ2-5; 8 bases are a match to TRBD2. Trimming cost V 0 bases and J 2 bases; bases outside gene matches: 14. Germline assignment: CDR1 LGHNA and CDR2 YSLEER. This CDR3 has 19 residues. The DNA of the CDR3 is TGCGCCAGCAGCCAAGATTTAGTTCGGGGGGGGAGTGGACAAGAGACCCAGTACTTC. It specifies CASSQDLVRGGSGQETQYF.

The chain employs TRBV30 and TRBJ1-6, with 7 bases lining up with TRBD1. The CDR3 extends over 13 amino acids. Germline CDR1 GTSNPN, CDR2 SVGIG (reference sequence). Trimming cost V 0 bases and J 14 bases; bases outside gene matches: 7. CDR3 residues: CAWSVQGTMALHF. The CDR3 coding sequence is TGTGCCTGGAGTGTACAGGGGACGATGGCCCTCCACTTT. Together with reference TRBV30 and TRBJ1-6, the CDR3 gives the full variable domain: SQTIHQWPATLVQPVGSPLSLECTVEGTSNPNLYWYRQAAGRGLQLLFYSVGIGQISSEVPQNLSASRPQDRQFILSSKKLLLSDSGFYLCAWSVQGTMALHFGNGTRLTVT.

This chain uses TRBV9 with TRBJ2-7, with D tentatively TRBD2 (6 bases). Deletions cut 4 bases from V and 4 bases from J, with 21 bases between. The CDR3 is 16 amino acids. CDR1 and CDR2 from the germline V gene are SGDLS and YYNGEE. CDR3 sequence reads: CASSPQGARAGYEQYF. CDR3 nucleotide sequence: TGTGCCAGCAGCCCCCAGGGTGCCAGGGCGGGGTACGAGCAGTACTTC.

This chain joins TRBV5-4 and TRBJ2-3, with D possibly matching TRBD1 (5 bases). CDR1 SGHNT and CDR2 YYREEE come from the germline V gene (reference sequence). This CDR3 contains 16 residues. V was pared by 5 bases and J by 2 bases, with 18 bases between. CDR3 sequence (DNA): TGTGCCAGCAGTGCCCAGGGCGCCCCCCACACAGATACGCAGTATTTT. Residues: CASSAQGAPHTDTQYF.

This chain links TRBV29-1 with TRBJ2-7; 10 bases fit TRBD1. The CDR3 covers 14 residues. CDR1 SQVTM and CDR2 ANQGSEA come from the germline V gene. V lost 0 bases to trimming and J lost 3 bases; unmatched junction nucleotides: 2. In nucleotides, the CDR3 is TGCAGCGTTGAAGAGGGACAGGGGCTCTACGAGCAGTACTTC. Translation gives CSVEEGQGLYEQYF.

The chain employs TRBV6-2 or TRBV6-3 and TRBJ1-6; 7 nucleotides align to TRBD1. Germline V gives CDR1 MNHEY, CDR2 SVGEGT. The CDR3 is made up of 14 amino acids. J lost 9 bases, V lost 6 bases, and 8 bases had no gene match. As DNA, the CDR3 is TGTGCCAGCAGCTCGACAGGGAGAAGTTCACCCCTCCACTTT. Encoded protein: CASSSTGRSSPLHF.

This rearrangement joins TRBV11-3 to TRBJ2-7, with 8 bases aligning to TRBD1. CDR3 length equals 16 residues. The V segment lost 6 bases and the J segment 2 bases; nucleotides outside the gene matches: 12. The germline gives CDR1 SGHNT, CDR2 YENEEA. The CDR3 coding sequence is TGTGCCAGCAGTTATCAGGGGGCGGGCATTGCCTACGAGCAGTACTTC. Protein: CASSYQGAGIAYEQYF. The whole variable domain, remainder taken from reference TRBV11-3 and TRBJ2-7, is EAGVVQSPRYKIIEKKQPVAFWCNPISGHNTLYWYLQNLGQGPELLIRYENEEAVDDSQLPKDRFSAERLKGVDSTLKIQPAELGDSAVYLCASSYQGAGIAYEQYFGPGTRLTVT.